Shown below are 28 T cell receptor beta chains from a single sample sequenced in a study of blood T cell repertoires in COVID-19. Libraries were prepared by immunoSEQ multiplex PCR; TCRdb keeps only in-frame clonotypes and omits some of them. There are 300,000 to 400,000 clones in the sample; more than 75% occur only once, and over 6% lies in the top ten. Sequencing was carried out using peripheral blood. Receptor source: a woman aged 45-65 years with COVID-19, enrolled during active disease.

Written as DNA, the CDR3 is TGTGCCAGCAACCAGGAGGGACAGACCCCACTTTTTGCCTACGAGCAGTACTTC. This codes for CASNQEGQTPLFAYEQYF. V and J are TRBV5-6 and TRBJ2-7, with a weak D call TRBD1 (7 bases). This CDR3 is 18 amino acids long. Germline V gene sequence: CDR1 SGHDT, CDR2 YYEEEE. Trimming took off 6 bases at V and 2 bases at J, with 27 bases between the two ends.

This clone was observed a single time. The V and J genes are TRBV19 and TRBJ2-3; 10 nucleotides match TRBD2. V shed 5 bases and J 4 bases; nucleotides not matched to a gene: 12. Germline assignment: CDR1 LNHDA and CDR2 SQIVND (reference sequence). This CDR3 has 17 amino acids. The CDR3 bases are TGTGCCAGTAGTGCTAGCGGGAGAAGGCAAGGGGCAGATACGCAGTATTTT. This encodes CASSASGRRQGADTQYF.

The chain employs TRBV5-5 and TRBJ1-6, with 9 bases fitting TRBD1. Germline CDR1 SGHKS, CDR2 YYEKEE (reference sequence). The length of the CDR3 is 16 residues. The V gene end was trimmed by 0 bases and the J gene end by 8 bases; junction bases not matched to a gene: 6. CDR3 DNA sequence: TGTGCCAGCAGCTTGGACGCTACAGGGGGCCATTCACCCCTCCACTTT. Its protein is CASSLDATGGHSPLHF. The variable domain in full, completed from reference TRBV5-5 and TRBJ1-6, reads DAGVTQSPTHLIKTRGQQVTLRCSPISGHKSVSWYQQVLGQGPQFIFQYYEKEERGRGNFPDRFSARQFPNYSSELNVNALLLGDSALYLCASSLDATGGHSPLHFGNGTRLTVT.

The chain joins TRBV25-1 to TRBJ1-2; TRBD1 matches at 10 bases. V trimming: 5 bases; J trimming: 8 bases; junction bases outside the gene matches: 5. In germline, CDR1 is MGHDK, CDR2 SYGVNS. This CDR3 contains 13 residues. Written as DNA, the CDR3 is TGTGCCAGCAGTCCCGACAGGGGGCGAGGCTACACCTTC. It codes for CASSPDRGRGYTF.

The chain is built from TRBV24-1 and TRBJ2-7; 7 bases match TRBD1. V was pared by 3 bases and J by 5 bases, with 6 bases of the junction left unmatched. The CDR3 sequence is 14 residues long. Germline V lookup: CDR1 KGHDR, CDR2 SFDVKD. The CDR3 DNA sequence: TGTGCCACCAGTGATCATAAGGGGGCCAACGAGCAGTACTTC. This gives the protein CATSDHKGANEQYF.

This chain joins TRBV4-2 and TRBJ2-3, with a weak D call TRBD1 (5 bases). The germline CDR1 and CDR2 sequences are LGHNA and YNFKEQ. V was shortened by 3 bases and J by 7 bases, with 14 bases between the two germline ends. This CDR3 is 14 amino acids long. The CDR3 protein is CASSQEQVGNTQYF. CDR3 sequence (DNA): TGTGCCAGCAGCCAGGAACAGGTGGGGAATACGCAGTATTTT.

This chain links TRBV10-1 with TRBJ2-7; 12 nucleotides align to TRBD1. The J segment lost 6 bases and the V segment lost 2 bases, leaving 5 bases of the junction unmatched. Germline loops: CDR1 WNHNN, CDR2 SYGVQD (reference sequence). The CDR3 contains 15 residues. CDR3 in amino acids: CASSEVGQGASEQYF. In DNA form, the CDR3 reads TGCGCCAGCAGTGAGGTGGGACAGGGGGCGTCCGAGCAGTACTTC.

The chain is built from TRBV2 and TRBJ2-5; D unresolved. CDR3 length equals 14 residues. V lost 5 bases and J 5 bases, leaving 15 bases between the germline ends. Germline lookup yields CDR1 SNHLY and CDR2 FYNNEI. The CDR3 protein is CASSSSRSGETQYF. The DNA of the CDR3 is TGTGCCAGCAGTTCCTCAAGATCAGGCGAGACCCAGTACTTC.

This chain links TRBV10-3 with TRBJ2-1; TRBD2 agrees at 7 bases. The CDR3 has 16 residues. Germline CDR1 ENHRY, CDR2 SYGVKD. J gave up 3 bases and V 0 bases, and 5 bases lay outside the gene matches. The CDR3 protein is CAISESAGLVYNEQFF. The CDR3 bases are TGTGCCATCAGTGAGTCCGCCGGACTAGTCTACAATGAGCAGTTCTTC.

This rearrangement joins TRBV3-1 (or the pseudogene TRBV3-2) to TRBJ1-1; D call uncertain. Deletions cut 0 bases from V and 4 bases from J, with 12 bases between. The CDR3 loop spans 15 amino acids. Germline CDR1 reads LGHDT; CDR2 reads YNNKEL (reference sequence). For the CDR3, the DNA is TGTGCCAGCAGCCAAGATCCGGAGTCTACCACTGAAGCTTTCTTT. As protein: CASSQDPESTTEAFF.

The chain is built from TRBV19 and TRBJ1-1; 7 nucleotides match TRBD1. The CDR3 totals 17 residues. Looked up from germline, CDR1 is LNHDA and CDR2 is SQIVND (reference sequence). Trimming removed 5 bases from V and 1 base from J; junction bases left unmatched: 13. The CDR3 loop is CASSPTGILFRNTEAFF. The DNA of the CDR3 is TGTGCCAGTAGTCCGACAGGGATCCTATTTCGGAACACTGAAGCTTTCTTT.

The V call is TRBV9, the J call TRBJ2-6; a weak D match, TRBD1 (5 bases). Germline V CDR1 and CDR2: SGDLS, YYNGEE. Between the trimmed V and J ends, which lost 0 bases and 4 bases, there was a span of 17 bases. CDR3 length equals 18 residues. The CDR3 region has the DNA TGTGCCAGCAGCGTAGCGACAGATGCCGCGATGGGGGCCAACGTCCTGACTTTC. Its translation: CASSVATDAAMGANVLTF.

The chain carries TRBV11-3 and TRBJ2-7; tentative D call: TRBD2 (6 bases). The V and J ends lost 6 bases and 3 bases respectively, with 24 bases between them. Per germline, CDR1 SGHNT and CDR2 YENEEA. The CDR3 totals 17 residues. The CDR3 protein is CASSNPRGGRPIYEQYF. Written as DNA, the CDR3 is TGTGCCAGCAGTAATCCTAGAGGAGGGCGACCTATCTACGAGCAGTACTTC.

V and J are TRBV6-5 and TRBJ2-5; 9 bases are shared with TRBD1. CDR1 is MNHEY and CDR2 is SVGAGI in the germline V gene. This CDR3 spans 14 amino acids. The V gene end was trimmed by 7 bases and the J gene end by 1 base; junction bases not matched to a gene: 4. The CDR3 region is CASTRTGVQETQYF. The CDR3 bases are TGTGCCAGCACCCGGACAGGGGTCCAAGAGACCCAGTACTTC.

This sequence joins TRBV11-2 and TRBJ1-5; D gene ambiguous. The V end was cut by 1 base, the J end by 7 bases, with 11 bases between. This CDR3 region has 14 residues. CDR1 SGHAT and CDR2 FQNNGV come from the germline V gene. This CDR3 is CASSLVGGYQPQHF. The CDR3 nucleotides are TGTGCCAGCAGCTTAGTCGGCGGGTACCAGCCCCAGCATTTT.

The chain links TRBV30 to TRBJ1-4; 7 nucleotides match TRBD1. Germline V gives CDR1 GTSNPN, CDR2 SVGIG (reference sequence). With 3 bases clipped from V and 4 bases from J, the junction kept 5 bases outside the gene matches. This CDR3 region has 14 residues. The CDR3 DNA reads TGTGCCTGGAGGGGACAGAGCTTTAATGAAAAACTGTTTTTT. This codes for CAWRGQSFNEKLFF.

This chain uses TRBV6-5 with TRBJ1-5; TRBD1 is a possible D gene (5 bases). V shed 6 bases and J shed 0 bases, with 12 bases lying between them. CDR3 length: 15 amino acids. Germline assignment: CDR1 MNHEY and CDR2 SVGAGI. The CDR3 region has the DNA TGTGCCAGCAGAGGACACTTGAATAGCAATCAGCCCCAGCATTTT. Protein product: CASRGHLNSNQPQHF.

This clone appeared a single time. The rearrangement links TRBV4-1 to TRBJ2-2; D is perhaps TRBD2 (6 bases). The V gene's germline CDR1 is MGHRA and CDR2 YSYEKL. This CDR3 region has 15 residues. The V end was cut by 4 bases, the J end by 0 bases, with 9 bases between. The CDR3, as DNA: TGCGCCAGCAGCCTAGGGACTCCGAACACCGGGGAGCTGTTTTTT. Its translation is CASSLGTPNTGELFF.

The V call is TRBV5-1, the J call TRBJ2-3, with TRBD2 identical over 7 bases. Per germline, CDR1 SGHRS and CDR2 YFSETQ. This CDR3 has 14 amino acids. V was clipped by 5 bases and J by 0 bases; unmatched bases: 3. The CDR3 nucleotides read TGCGCCAGCAGGAGCGGGACTAGCACAGATACGCAGTATTTT. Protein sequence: CASRSGTSTDTQYF.

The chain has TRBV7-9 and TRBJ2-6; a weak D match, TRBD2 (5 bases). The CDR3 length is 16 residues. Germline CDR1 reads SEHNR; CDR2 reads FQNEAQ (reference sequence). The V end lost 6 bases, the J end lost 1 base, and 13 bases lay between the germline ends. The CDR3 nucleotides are TGTGCCAGCAGGTTCCGAGGGTATTCTGGGGCCAACGTCCTGACTTTC. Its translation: CASRFRGYSGANVLTF.

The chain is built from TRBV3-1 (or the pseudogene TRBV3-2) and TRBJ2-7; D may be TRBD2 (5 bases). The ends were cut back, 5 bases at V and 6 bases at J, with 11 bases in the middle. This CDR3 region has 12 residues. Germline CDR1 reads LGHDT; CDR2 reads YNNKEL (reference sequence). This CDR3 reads CASSRGRIEQYF. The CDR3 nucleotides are TGTGCCAGCAGCAGAGGGCGTATCGAGCAGTACTTC.

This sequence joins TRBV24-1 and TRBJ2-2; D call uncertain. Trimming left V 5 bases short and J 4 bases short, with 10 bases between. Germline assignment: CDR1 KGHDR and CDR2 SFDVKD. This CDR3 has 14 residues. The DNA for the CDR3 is TGTGCCACCAGTGGGCCTAGTGTCACCGGGGAGCTGTTTTTT. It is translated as CATSGPSVTGELFF.

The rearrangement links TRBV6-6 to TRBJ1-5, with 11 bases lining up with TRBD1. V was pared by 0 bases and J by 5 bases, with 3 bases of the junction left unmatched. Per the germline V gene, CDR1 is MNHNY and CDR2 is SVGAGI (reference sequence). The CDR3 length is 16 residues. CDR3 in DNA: TGTGCCAGCAGTTACTCCGGGACAGGGGGTGATCAGCCCCAGCATTTT. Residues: CASSYSGTGGDQPQHF.

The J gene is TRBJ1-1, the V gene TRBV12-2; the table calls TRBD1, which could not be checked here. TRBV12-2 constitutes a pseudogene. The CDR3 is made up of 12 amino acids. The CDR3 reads CASRWAYLGAFF. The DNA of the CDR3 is TGTGCAAGTCGCTGGGCATACCTTGGGGCTTTCTTT.

The DNA of the CDR3 is TGTGCCAGCAGCTTGGGGCAGGGACAGTACACCATATATTTT. Protein product: CASSLGQGQYTIYF. V is TRBV5-6 and J is TRBJ1-3, with 7 positions matching TRBD1. V gave up 0 bases and J gave up 8 bases; unmatched junction bases: 5. The CDR3 is made up of 14 amino acids. Germline V gives CDR1 SGHDT, CDR2 YYEEEE.

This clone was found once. The CDR3 is CASKRGGETQYF. CDR3 DNA sequence: TGTGCCAGTAAGCGAGGAGGAGAGACCCAGTACTTC. The V gene is TRBV2, the J gene TRBJ2-5; the D gene is possibly TRBD2 (5 bases). The CDR3 is 12 residues long. Germline assignment: CDR1 SNHLY and CDR2 FYNNEI. Trimming took 9 bases from V and 4 from J, leaving 12 bases between them.

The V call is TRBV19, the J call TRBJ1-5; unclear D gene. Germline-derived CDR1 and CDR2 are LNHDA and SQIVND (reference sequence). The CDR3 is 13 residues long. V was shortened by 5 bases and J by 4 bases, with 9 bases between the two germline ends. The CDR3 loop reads CASSAGGNQPQHF. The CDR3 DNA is TGTGCCAGTAGTGCGGGTGGTAATCAGCCCCAGCATTTT.

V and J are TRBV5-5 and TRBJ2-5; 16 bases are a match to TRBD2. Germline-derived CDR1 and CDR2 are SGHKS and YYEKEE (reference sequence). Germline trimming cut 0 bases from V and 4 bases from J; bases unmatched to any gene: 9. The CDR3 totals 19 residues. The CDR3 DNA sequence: TGTGCCAGCAGCTTGGTTCTGGGGACTAGCGGGAGGGGAGGAGAGACCCAGTACTTC. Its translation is CASSLVLGTSGRGGETQYF.